This note documents a single T cell receptor beta chain sequence. In the original workflow: Amplification with reference gene primers provided the estimates of nucleated cell counts. This table comes from immunoSEQ multiplex PCR, and its TCRdb copy is limited to in-frame clones, with some not included. That table supplies the V and J calls and clone size; D and trimming were determined from the DNA. The profile shows some 250,000 clones, 70% to 80% of them singletons. This sample was included in a study of blood T cell repertoires in COVID-19. Overall study: T cells, B-cell-depleted T cells, or PBMCs provided the cDNA or gDNA that served as material.

Germline V gene lookup returns CDR1 SGHNT and CDR2 YYREEE (reference sequence). This CDR3 region has 15 residues. The ends lost 3 bases at V and 2 bases at J; junction bases unmatched: 7. The sequence came from a woman aged 80 or older with acute or convalescent COVID-19. This chain joins TRBV5-4 and TRBJ1-2; 7 nucleotides line up with TRBD1. The sample comprised peripheral blood. CDR3 coding DNA: TGTGCCAGCAGCTCGGAGACAGGGAGGAACTATGGCTACACCTTC. Translation gives CASSSETGRNYGYTF.